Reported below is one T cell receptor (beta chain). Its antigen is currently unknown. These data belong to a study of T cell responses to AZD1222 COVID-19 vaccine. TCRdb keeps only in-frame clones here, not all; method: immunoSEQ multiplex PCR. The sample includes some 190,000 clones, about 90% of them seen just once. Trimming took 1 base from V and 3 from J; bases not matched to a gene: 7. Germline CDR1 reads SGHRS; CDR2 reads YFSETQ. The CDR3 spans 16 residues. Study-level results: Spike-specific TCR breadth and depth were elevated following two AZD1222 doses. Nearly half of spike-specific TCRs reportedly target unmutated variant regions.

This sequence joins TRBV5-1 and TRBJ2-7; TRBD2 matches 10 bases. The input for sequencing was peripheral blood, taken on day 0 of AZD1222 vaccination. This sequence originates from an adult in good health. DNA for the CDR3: TGCGCCAGCAGCTTGTCCAGCGGGGGGGTAAACTACGAGCAGTACTTC. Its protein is CASSLSSGGVNYEQYF.